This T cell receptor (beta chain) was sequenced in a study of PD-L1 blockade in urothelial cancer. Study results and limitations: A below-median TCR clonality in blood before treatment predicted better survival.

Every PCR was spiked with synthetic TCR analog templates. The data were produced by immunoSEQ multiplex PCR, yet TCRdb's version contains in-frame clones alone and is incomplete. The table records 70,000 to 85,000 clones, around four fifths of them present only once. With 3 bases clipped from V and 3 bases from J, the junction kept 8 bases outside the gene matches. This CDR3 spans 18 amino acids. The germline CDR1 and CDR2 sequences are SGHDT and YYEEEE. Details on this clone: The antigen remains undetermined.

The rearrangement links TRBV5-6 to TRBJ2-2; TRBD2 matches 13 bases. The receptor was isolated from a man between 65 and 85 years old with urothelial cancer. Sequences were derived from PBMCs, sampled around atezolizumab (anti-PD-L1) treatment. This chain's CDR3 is CASSSGLAGYGYTGELFF. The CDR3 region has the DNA TGTGCCAGCAGCTCGGGACTAGCGGGATACGGGTACACCGGGGAGCTGTTTTTT.